This section outlines one TCR beta chain sequence together with its context. Its antigen is still unknown. This record belongs to a study of T cells in localized non-small cell lung cancer. Study-level results: In adjacent lung appeared a median around 56 of the top 100 tumor clones. Sequencing, confined to only one tumor region, leaves heterogeneity possible. Uninvolved nearby lung showed the greatest T cell clonality, exceeding that found in tumor.

The V and J ends lost 0 bases and 4 bases respectively, with 5 bases between them. Germline V gene data show CDR1 as MNHEY and CDR2 as SVGAGI. This CDR3 spans 13 amino acids. Here immunoSEQ multiplex PCR was the method, and the copy in TCRdb shows in-frame clones only, minus some. There are approximately 25,000 clones in the sample; around 91% occur only once, and approximately 1.1% lies in the top ten. The material sequenced was peripheral blood, taken before any cancer treatment. V gene TRBV6-5 combines with J gene TRBJ2-3; D is ambiguous. This clonotype was obtained from a woman aged 40 to 75 with stage I lung adenocarcinoma. This CDR3 reads CASSYSRSDTQYF. The CDR3 DNA is TGTGCCAGCAGTTACTCGAGATCAGATACGCAGTATTTT.